Each of the 14 T cell receptor beta chains below was sequenced from the same sample in a study of T cell changes during pregnancy in multiple sclerosis (dated by TCRdb to between 2019 and 2020). Receptors were amplified or captured by the immunoSEQ multiplex PCR assay. Entries here come from immuneACCESS through TCRdb and include only in-frame sequences with V and J called. Some clones fail to appear in such tables; in the studies checked, an unresolved V gene covers under half of the shortfall, and the cause of the remainder is unknown. The sample records about 39,000 clones, around nine tenths of which are singletons. The top ten constitute roughly 4% of the sample. The sample was CD8+ T cells from peripheral blood mononuclear cells, taken in the first trimester of pregnancy. The receptors derive from a female donor with multiple sclerosis, enrolled in a pregnancy study.

This clone has a single count. The chain links TRBV4-3 to TRBJ2-7; TRBD2 matches at 7 bases. In germline, CDR1 is LGHNA, CDR2 YSLEER. The CDR3 runs to 16 residues. Germline trimming cut 0 bases from V and 4 bases from J; bases unmatched to any gene: 9. The CDR3 is CASSQEGGGSAYEQYF. The CDR3 DNA reads TGCGCCAGCAGCCAAGAGGGGGGGGGTAGCGCTTACGAGCAGTACTTC.

The rearrangement links TRBV7-3 to TRBJ2-5; 12 positions match TRBD2. Losses at the gene ends were 5 bases for V and 5 bases for J; bases not matched to a gene: 6. The CDR3 consists of 15 residues. Germline CDR1 is SGHTA and CDR2 is FQGTGA. CDR3 protein: CASSQGLAGLETQYF. The CDR3 coding sequence is TGTGCCAGCAGCCAGGGACTAGCGGGCCTTGAGACCCAGTACTTC.

This clone occurred once. The V and J genes are TRBV9 and TRBJ2-3; 8 bases agree with TRBD2. CDR3 size: 15 residues. The germline V gene has CDR1 SGDLS and CDR2 YYNGEE. The trim removed 2 bases at V and 4 bases at J, leaving 6 bases unmatched. The CDR3 DNA reads as TGTGCCAGCAGCGTGGACGGGGGGGCCGCAGATACGCAGTATTTT. It encodes CASSVDGGAADTQYF.

The chain employs TRBV21-1 and TRBJ2-2; whether TRBD1, the table's D call, matches the DNA was not checked. TRBV21-1 is a listed pseudogene. The CDR3 has 14 amino acids. The CDR3 region is CASSKAGGTGELFF. The CDR3 nucleotides are TGTGCCAGCAGCAAAGCAGGGGGCACCGGGGAGCTGTTTTTT.

The chain carries TRBV7-8 and TRBJ2-7; 9 bases are a match to TRBD1. J was trimmed by 4 bases and V by 7 bases; bases with no gene match: 17. This CDR3 comprises 17 residues. The germline gives CDR1 SGHVS, CDR2 FQNEAQ. This CDR3 is CASTSGPLGQGMYEQYF. Written as DNA, the CDR3 is TGTGCCAGCACCTCCGGGCCCTTGGGACAGGGAATGTACGAGCAGTACTTC.

The chain couples TRBV11-2 to TRBJ1-1, with a possible D match to TRBD1 (5 bases). Germline CDR1 is SGHAT and CDR2 is FQNNGV. Trimming took 4 bases from V and 2 from J, leaving 17 bases between them. CDR3 size: 16 residues. This chain's CDR3 is CASSWVDREINTEAFF. The CDR3 DNA follows: TGTGCCAGCAGCTGGGTAGACAGAGAGATCAACACTGAAGCTTTCTTT. The full variable domain, in which reference TRBV11-2 and TRBJ1-1 provide the parts outside the CDR3, is EAGVAQSPRYKIIEKRQSVAFWCNPISGHATLYWYQQILGQGPKLLIQFQNNGVVDDSQLPKDRFSAERLKGVDSTLKIQPAKLEDSAVYLCASSWVDREINTEAFFGQGTRLTVV.

J is TRBJ2-7 and V is TRBV6-6, with 7 bases fitting TRBD1. Looked up from germline, CDR1 is MNHNY and CDR2 is SVGAGI (reference sequence). This CDR3 has 15 residues. V lost 2 bases and J lost 1; bases outside the gene matches: 5. The CDR3 coding sequence is TGTGCCAGCAGTTACGTTAGGGACAGTTCCTACGAGCAGTACTTC. Amino acids: CASSYVRDSSYEQYF.

V and J are TRBV30 and TRBJ1-3; 8 positions agree with TRBD1. The CDR3 is 15 residues long. J gave up 2 bases and V 3 bases, and 6 bases lay outside the gene matches. CDR1 and CDR2 (germline): GTSNPN, SVGIG (reference sequence). CDR3 in DNA: TGTGCCTGGAGGGGCGGACAGGGAACTGGAAACACCATATATTTT. It yields the protein CAWRGGQGTGNTIYF.

This clone was counted only a few times. This sequence joins TRBV30 and TRBJ1-1; D is uncertain. This CDR3 comprises 13 residues. Germline V gene data show CDR1 as GTSNPN and CDR2 as SVGIG (reference sequence). V was shortened by 2 bases and J by 10 bases, with 17 bases between the two germline ends. The CDR3 DNA reads TGTGCCTGGAGTCCGGTAGATTACCTCGGAGCTTTCTTT. It translates to CAWSPVDYLGAFF.

The chain employs TRBV6-5 and TRBJ2-7; 7 nucleotides line up with TRBD1. Germline lookup yields CDR1 MNHEY and CDR2 SVGAGI. Unmatched junction bases numbered 5, after V lost 0 bases and J lost 3 bases. The CDR3 contains 15 residues. The CDR3 sequence is CASSYSGTAFYEQYF. CDR3 in DNA: TGTGCCAGCAGTTACTCGGGGACAGCCTTCTACGAGCAGTACTTC.

The chain couples TRBV11-2 to TRBJ2-2, with 8 bases that match TRBD2. Germline V lookup: CDR1 SGHAT, CDR2 FQNNGV. V shed 8 bases, J shed 6 bases, and the junction held 8 bases outside the gene matches. The CDR3 spans 14 residues. The CDR3 DNA reads TGTGCCAGCTCCCTCGGGGGGGCCGCCGGGGAGCTGTTTTTT. Its protein is CASSLGGAAGELFF.

The chain links TRBV5-6 to TRBJ2-7; 8 bases are shared with TRBD1. CDR3 length equals 13 residues. Per the germline V gene, CDR1 is SGHDT and CDR2 is YYEEEE. V was clipped by 5 bases and J by 2 bases; unmatched bases: 3. CDR3 protein: CASSKDRAYEQYF. As DNA, the CDR3 is TGTGCCAGCAGTAAGGACAGGGCCTACGAGCAGTACTTC. Using reference TRBV5-6 and TRBJ2-7 for the parts outside the CDR3, the full variable domain is DAGVTQSPTHLIKTRGQQVTLRCSPKSGHDTVSWYQQALGQGPQFIFQYYEEEERQRGNFPDRFSGHQFPNYSSELNVNALLLGDSALYLCASSKDRAYEQYFGPGTRLTVT.

This chain links TRBV19 with TRBJ1-1; D not certain. Trimming removed 10 bases from V and 1 base from J, with 13 bases in between. The germline gives CDR1 LNHDA, CDR2 SQIVND (reference sequence). The CDR3 runs to 13 residues. In DNA form, the CDR3 reads TGTGCCACCCAGACTGCATCGAACACTGAAGCTTTCTTT. Amino acids: CATQTASNTEAFF.

In its sample, this clone was seen a few times. The chain employs TRBV6-1 and TRBJ1-3; D is ambiguous. CDR3 size: 14 residues. Germline CDR1 and CDR2: MNHNS and SASEGT. Between the trimmed V and J ends, which lost 2 bases and 8 bases, there was a span of 13 bases. CDR3 residues: CASSELYDLYTIYF. As DNA, the CDR3 is TGTGCCAGCAGTGAATTGTATGATCTATACACCATATATTTT.